This paragraph reports one T cell receptor (beta chain). Its specificity is unknown. The data derive from a study of T cell responses to AZD1222 COVID-19 vaccine. Study-wide points: Increased Spike-specific TCR breadth and depth were observed after two AZD1222 doses. White British ancestry dominated among donors, who included more females, and clonal diversity was possibly underestimated. Unmutated variant regions are reportedly targeted by nearly half of spike-specific TCRs.

Second doses were pooled across both intervals (about 4 or about 12 weeks). CDR3 length: 14 residues. CDR1 is LNHDA, CDR2 SQIVND, per germline (reference sequence). The V end lost 4 bases, the J end lost 2 bases, and 12 bases lay between the germline ends. Profiling relied on immunoSEQ multiplex PCR, and the TCRdb table lists in-frame clones only, not all of them. The sample yields under 95,000 clones, approximately 90% seen once. The specimen was peripheral blood, collected 28 days after the second AZD1222 dose. The chain recombines TRBV19 with TRBJ2-7; D gene unclear. The clonotype comes from an adult who received the AZD1222 COVID-19 vaccine. The CDR3 bases are TGTGCCAGTAGTAGTCTTCAGGTGGCCTACGAGCAGTACTTC. Translated: CASSSLQVAYEQYF.